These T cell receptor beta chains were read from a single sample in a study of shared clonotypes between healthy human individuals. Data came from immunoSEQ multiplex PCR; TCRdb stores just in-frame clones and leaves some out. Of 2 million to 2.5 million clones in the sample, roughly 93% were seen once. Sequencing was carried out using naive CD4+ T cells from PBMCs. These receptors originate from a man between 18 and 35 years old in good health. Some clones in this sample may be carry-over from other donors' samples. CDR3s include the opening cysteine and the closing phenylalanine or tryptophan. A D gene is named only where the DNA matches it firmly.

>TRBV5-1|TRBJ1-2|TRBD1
TGCGCCAGCAAACATAAGGGGGCAAAGTATGGCTACACCTTC
CASKHKGAKYGYTF
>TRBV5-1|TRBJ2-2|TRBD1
TGCGCCAGCCGGGGGTTACAGGGGGCGAACGGGGAGCTGTTTTTT
CASRGLQGANGELFF
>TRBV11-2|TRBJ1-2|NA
TGTGCCAGCAGCTTAAGTACAGTTAACTATGGCTACACCTTC
CASSLSTVNYGYTF
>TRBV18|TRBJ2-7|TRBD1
TGTGCCAGCTCACCGACAGGGGTCCCATACGAGCAGTACTTC
CASSPTGVPYEQYF
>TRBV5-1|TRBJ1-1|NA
TGCGCCAGCAGCCCGTACAGGGACACTGAAGCTTTCTTT
CASSPYRDTEAFF
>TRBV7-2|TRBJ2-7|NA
TGTGCCAGCAGCTTCACAGGCTACGAGCAGTACTTC
CASSFTGYEQYF
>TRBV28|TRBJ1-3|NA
TGTGCCAGCAGTTTCAAGTACAGGGCCTCTGGAAACACCATATATTTT
CASSFKYRASGNTIYF
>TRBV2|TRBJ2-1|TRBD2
TGTGCCAGCAGATTAGCGGGACTTGTCCATGAGCAGTTCTTC
CASRLAGLVHEQFF
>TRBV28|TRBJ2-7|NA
TGTGCCAGCAGTCCAAACAGGGACGAGCAGTACTTC
CASSPNRDEQYF
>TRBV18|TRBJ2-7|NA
TGTGCCAGCTCACCTGGGACCCCGGGCTCCTACGAGCAGTACTTC
CASSPGTPGSYEQYF
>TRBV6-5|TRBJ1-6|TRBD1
TGTGCCAGCAGACCTCGGACAGGGGATAATTCACCCCTCCACTTT
CASRPRTGDNSPLHF
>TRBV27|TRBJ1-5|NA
TGTGCCAGCAGCACTTACCCGGGACCGAGGGTAGGTCAGCCCCAGCATTTT
CASSTYPGPRVGQPQHF
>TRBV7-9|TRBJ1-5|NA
TGTGCCAGCAGCGAAAGCAATCAGCCCCAGCATTTT
CASSESNQPQHF
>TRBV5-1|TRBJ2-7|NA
TGCGCCAGCAGCTTGGAGGTAGGGGGGTCCTACGAGCAGTACTTC
CASSLEVGGSYEQYF
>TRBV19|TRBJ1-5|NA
TGTGCCAGTAGTTTCGGGACCCCTAGCAATCAGCCCCAGCATTTT
CASSFGTPSNQPQHF
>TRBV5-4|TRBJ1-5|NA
TGTGCCAGCAGCTTCGGTAGCAATCAGCCCCAGCATTTT
CASSFGSNQPQHF
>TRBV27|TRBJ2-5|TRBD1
TGTGCCAGCAGTAGAAGACAGGGGTCCAGGGAGACCCAGTACTTC
CASSRRQGSRETQYF
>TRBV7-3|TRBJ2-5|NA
TGTGCCAGCAGCTTAAGACTAGAGGAGACCCAGTACTTC
CASSLRLEETQYF
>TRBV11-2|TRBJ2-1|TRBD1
TGTGCCAGCAGGGCCGGACAGGGTTCCTACAATGAGCAGTTCTTC
CASRAGQGSYNEQFF